In this sample, the clone carrying this TCR beta chain turned up a few times. Its cognate antigen is unknown. This sample is drawn from a study of radiation and T cells in renal cell carcinoma. Noted treatment: treatment-naive control, cytoreductive nephrectomy. Points from the study as a whole: Irradiated tumors had higher TCR clonality than control tumors. Tumor samples were small regions of around 1 g.

The method was immunoSEQ multiplex PCR; TCRdb's version includes in-frame clones alone and lacks a portion of them. The sample records 18,000 or so clones, about 61% being singletons. The sequence was collected from a man between 50 and 59 years old with renal cell carcinoma. This material consisted of tumor tissue, taken from a patient whose treatment was nephrectomy without radiotherapy.

The CDR3 sequence: CASSVQTSSYNEQFF. Here the CDR3 DNA reads TGTGCCAGCAGCGTGCAAACAAGCTCCTACAATGAGCAGTTCTTC. This sequence joins TRBV9 and TRBJ2-1; D remains unclear. This CDR3 has 15 amino acids. Germline CDR1 SGDLS, CDR2 YYNGEE. Trimming took 2 bases from V and 0 from J, leaving 9 bases between them. Full variable domain (missing parts from reference TRBV9 and TRBJ2-1): DSGVTQTPKHLITATGQRVTLRCSPRSGDLSVYWYQQSLDQGLQFLIQYYNGEERAKGNILERFSAQQFPDLHSELNLSSLELGDSALYFCASSVQTSSYNEQFFGPGTRLTVL.